These 18 T cell receptor beta chains came from one sample sequenced in a study of identical twins (dated by TCRdb to between 2015 and 2016). Library construction relied on 5' RACE. For sequencing, an Illumina HiSeq 2000 was employed. TCRdb itself trimmed the public reads at Q25 with fastp, ran MiXCR and retained productive beta chains. Here each entry gathers all rows of one CDR3 protein and keeps the most common genes and DNA. The sample table shows hundreds of thousands of distinct CDR3 sequences, and 7.5% are seen once. Jointly, the top ten make up 1.9% of the sample. This sample also appeared in a second study, on yellow fever vaccine responses in identical twins.

Sequencing was done on a sample of memory (CD45RO+) T cells sorted from blood. The cell subset or site label, as the study defines it: CD45RO+ enriched T cells. Receptor source: a young woman in good health.

Concerning this clonotype itself: One end of the junction does not line up with germline, which may come from a read error. This chain connects TRBV5-5 to TRBJ2-4; TRBD1 matches at 7 bases. Germline V gene lookup returns CDR1 SGHKS and CDR2 YYEKEE (reference sequence). The CDR3 consists of 10 residues. Written as DNA, the CDR3 is TGTGCCAGCAGCTTGGAGGGGGCTAAGTTC. Its translation: CASSLEGAKF.

With regard to this clonotype: A read error is possible here, since a much larger clone lies one base away. This chain links TRBV11-2 with TRBJ2-7, with D possibly matching TRBD1 (6 bases). Germline V lookup: CDR1 SGHAT, CDR2 FQNNGV. V lost 1 base to trimming and J lost 2 bases, with 12 bases between them. This CDR3 has 15 residues. The CDR3 DNA reads TGTGCCAGCAGCTTAGTTTCAAGGGGGACCTACGAGCAGTACTTC. This codes for CASSLVSRGTYEQYF.

This chain joins TRBV6-2 or TRBV6-3 and TRBJ2-3, with 11 bases that match TRBD2. V lost 6 bases, J lost 2 bases, and 1 base stayed unmatched. The CDR3 is 14 residues long. The germline V gene encodes CDR1 MNHEY and CDR2 SVGEGT. CDR3 sequence reads: CASRGLADTDTQYF. In DNA form, the CDR3 reads TGTGCCAGCAGGGGACTAGCGGACACAGATACGCAGTATTTT.

This clonotype was seen a handful of times. The chain combines TRBV5-1 with TRBJ2-2, with TRBD2 matching 7 bases. Germline loops: CDR1 SGHRS, CDR2 YFSETQ. Trimming cost V 3 bases and J 6 bases; bases outside gene matches: 11. The CDR3 spans 16 residues. CDR3 in amino acids: CASSSTSGGSAGELFF. The DNA of the CDR3 is TGCGCCAGCAGCTCTACTTCGGGGGGATCAGCCGGGGAGCTGTTTTTT.

There are a few counts of this clonotype. The genes are TRBV2 and TRBJ2-7; 9 bases map to TRBD1. Germline trimming cut 9 bases from V and 3 bases from J; bases unmatched to any gene: 6. The CDR3 runs to 13 residues. In germline, CDR1 is SNHLY, CDR2 FYNNEI. Here the CDR3 DNA reads TGTGCCAGAACAGGGGGCCAGAGCTACGAGCAGTACTTC. Amino acid sequence: CARTGGQSYEQYF.

The rearrangement joins TRBV9 to TRBJ2-3; 12 nucleotides align to TRBD2. J was trimmed by 6 bases and V by 1 base; bases with no gene match: 3. CDR3 length equals 15 residues. Germline CDR1 and CDR2: SGDLS and YYNGEE. CDR3 in DNA: TGTGCCAGCAGCGTACTAGCGGGGGGGCATGATACGCAGTATTTT. Translating gives CASSVLAGGHDTQYF.

This clonotype turned up a few times. The chain combines TRBV20-1 with TRBJ1-2; tentatively, D is TRBD1 (6 bases). The germline gives CDR1 DFQATT, CDR2 SNEGSKA (reference sequence). The CDR3 covers 13 residues. V lost 6 bases and J 4 bases, leaving 15 bases between the germline ends. CDR3 region: CSAPNDRSYGYTF. DNA for the CDR3: TGCAGTGCCCCGAATGACAGGAGCTATGGCTACACCTTC.

The chain joins TRBV7-2 to TRBJ2-7; D perhaps matches TRBD1 (6 bases). Trimming removed 2 bases from V and 2 bases from J, with 10 bases in between. CDR3 length: 14 amino acids. Germline CDR1 reads SGHTA; CDR2 reads FQGNSA. The CDR3 loop is CASSLIPGAYEQYF. The CDR3 DNA sequence: TGTGCCAGCAGCTTAATCCCAGGGGCCTACGAGCAGTACTTC.

This clonotype appeared a few times. The chain employs TRBV2 and TRBJ1-5, with D perhaps TRBD1 (5 bases). Germline V CDR1 and CDR2: SNHLY, FYNNEI. This CDR3 spans 14 amino acids. Trimming cost V 2 bases and J 4 bases, with 9 bases left between them. This chain's CDR3 is CASSEMWGNQPQHF. The CDR3 DNA follows: TGTGCCAGCAGTGAAATGTGGGGGAATCAGCCCCAGCATTTT.

This clonotype came up many times. V gene TRBV12-3 or TRBV12-4 combines with J gene TRBJ1-1; 7 nucleotides line up with TRBD1. This CDR3 has 16 amino acids. V trimming: 6 bases; J trimming: 1 base; junction bases outside the gene matches: 11. This chain's CDR3 is CASRPNRGVGNTEAFF. The CDR3 DNA follows: TGTGCCAGCAGACCAAACAGGGGCGTAGGGAACACTGAAGCTTTCTTT.

This clonotype appeared a few times. This chain joins TRBV2 and TRBJ2-1, with 14 bases that match TRBD2. The V gene's germline CDR1 is SNHLY and CDR2 FYNNEI. This CDR3 has 16 residues. V shed 5 bases and J 5 bases; nucleotides not matched to a gene: 5. This CDR3 reads CASSPRTSGRHNEQFF. CDR3 coding DNA: TGTGCCAGCAGTCCTAGGACTAGCGGGAGGCACAATGAGCAGTTCTTC.

The genes are TRBV18 and TRBJ1-1, with D tentatively TRBD1 (5 bases). The germline V gene has CDR1 KGHSH and CDR2 LQKENI. The CDR3 has 18 residues. The germline V and J ends were trimmed by 1 base and 1 base, with 19 bases remaining between them. The CDR3 spells CASSPLPQGRGSNTEAFF. The CDR3, as DNA: TGTGCCAGCTCACCACTACCGCAGGGCCGAGGTTCGAACACTGAAGCTTTCTTT.

This clonotype appeared once. The chain carries TRBV30 and TRBJ2-3; D unclear. CDR3 length equals 11 residues. Between the trimmed V and J ends, which lost 5 bases and 9 bases, there was a span of 12 bases. Germline V CDR1 and CDR2: GTSNPN, SVGIG (reference sequence). The CDR3 DNA reads TGTGCCTGGTCCCCAGCTGGCACGCAGTATTTT. It translates to CAWSPAGTQYF.

The rearrangement uses TRBV9 and TRBJ2-1; D gene uncertain. The CDR3 runs 13 residues. The germline CDR1 and CDR2 sequences are SGDLS and YYNGEE. Trimming pared 3 bases from V and 5 bases from J, leaving 9 bases between. The CDR3 bases are TGTGCCAGCAGCGCCCGGACGGACAATGAGCAGTTCTTC. It yields the protein CASSARTDNEQFF.

This clonotype was recorded at least ten times. J is TRBJ1-2 and V is TRBV5-1, with 9 bases that match TRBD1. Germline trimming cut 4 bases from V and 5 bases from J; bases unmatched to any gene: 6. The germline V gene has CDR1 SGHRS and CDR2 YFSETQ. The CDR3 sequence is 14 residues long. CDR3 nucleotide sequence: TGCGCCAGCAGCATCGCCGGGACAGGGTATGGCTACACCTTC. Its protein product is CASSIAGTGYGYTF.

This clonotype was seen more than once but under ten times. This rearrangement joins TRBV4-3 to TRBJ1-2; 8 nucleotides match TRBD1. This CDR3 is built from 15 residues. Germline V CDR1 and CDR2: LGHNA, YSLEER. J lost 0 bases, V lost 5 bases, and 5 bases had no gene match. CDR3 in DNA: TGCGCCAGCAGCGCACAGGGGGTAGCTAACTATGGCTACACCTTC. Amino acid sequence: CASSAQGVANYGYTF.

The sample holds a few counts of this clonotype. The chain recombines TRBV10-3 with TRBJ2-7; D perhaps matches TRBD1 (7 bases). Looked up from germline, CDR1 is ENHRY and CDR2 is SYGVKD. Trimming took off 4 bases at V and 2 bases at J, with 18 bases between the two ends. The CDR3 runs 16 residues. As DNA, the CDR3 is TGTGCCATCAGTGCGGGGGATACGACAGGGACCTACGAGCAGTACTTC. Translation: CAISAGDTTGTYEQYF.

This clonotype was detected ten times or more. The chain employs TRBV3-1 and TRBJ2-5; 11 nucleotides line up with TRBD1. This CDR3 spans 14 amino acids. Germline V lookup: CDR1 LGHDT, CDR2 YNNKEL (reference sequence). V was pared by 5 bases and J by 4 bases, with 3 bases of the junction left unmatched. Written as DNA, the CDR3 is TGTGCCAGCAGCTCCGGGACAGGGGGAGAGACCCAGTACTTC. Its translation is CASSSGTGGETQYF.